This T cell receptor beta chain appears in the sequencing data of a study of Ad26.COV2.S vaccination and SARS-CoV-2 variants. Measured with immunoSEQ multiplex PCR; TCRdb has only the in-frame clones, and not every one. The sample lists under 300,000 clones, roughly 85% occurring once. The treatment was: 19 received Ad26.COV2.S at low or high dose, single or two shots; roughly five received placebo; per-sample allocation not given. Day 63 following the first vaccine or placebo injection was when the samples were taken. Boston hosted the donor, who was an adult aged 18-55 years. Ad26 vector vaccine expressed Wuhan-strain SARS-CoV-2 spike. Overall study results and limits: Measures of TCR breadth and depth may have fallen short of total T cell responses.

This clone showed up just a few times. Its target is not known. Germline V CDR1 and CDR2: MNHEY, SMNVEV (reference sequence). The V and J ends lost 4 bases and 10 bases respectively, with 17 bases between them. The CDR3 runs to 15 residues. The sequence came from a person aged 18-65 years who received the Ad26.COV2.S COVID-19 vaccine or a placebo. Material: peripheral blood, obtained in a trial of Ad26.COV2.S vaccine versus placebo. The V gene is TRBV27, the J gene TRBJ1-6; weak D call: TRBD1 (5 bases). CDR3 bases: TGTGCCAGCAGTTCCCCAGCAGGGCGGGGGTCACCCCTCCACTTT. Residues: CASSSPAGRGSPLHF.